The 21 T cell receptor beta chains below come from one sample, sequenced in a study of lymphopenia after photon versus proton radiotherapy. Sequenced by immunoSEQ multiplex PCR; TCRdb stores in-frame clones only, minus some. The sample includes roughly 7,900 clones, 80% to 90% of them seen just once. The source was peripheral blood, collected from a patient treated with photon-based radiotherapy. Receptors were obtained from a woman aged 65 to 85 with pancreatic cancer.

This chain connects TRBV19 to TRBJ2-4, with TRBD1 matching 7 bases. Germline CDR1 and CDR2: LNHDA and SQIVND (reference sequence). The CDR3 is 13 residues long. The CDR3 sequence: CSSGQSAKNIQYF. CDR3 DNA: TGTTCCTCGGGACAGTCGGCCAAAAACATTCAGTACTTC.

J is TRBJ2-7 and V is TRBV5-6; 12 bases fit TRBD2. Unmatched junction bases numbered 13, after V lost 5 bases and J lost 4 bases. Per the germline V gene, CDR1 is SGHDT and CDR2 is YYEEEE. CDR3 size: 17 residues. The CDR3 sequence: CASSRLAGALPYYEQYF. In DNA, the CDR3 is TGTGCCAGCAGTCGACTAGCGGGAGCCTTACCCTATTACGAGCAGTACTTC.

The chain links TRBV6-6 to TRBJ1-2; TRBD1 agrees at 7 bases. Germline V gene data show CDR1 as MNHNY and CDR2 as SVGAGI (reference sequence). CDR3 size: 14 residues. V lost 1 base, J lost 3 bases, and 2 bases stayed unmatched. The CDR3 is CASSYFGQDYGYTF. The CDR3 DNA sequence: TGTGCCAGCAGTTACTTCGGACAGGACTATGGCTACACCTTC.

This clone was observed once. The chain is built from TRBV4-1 and TRBJ2-5, with D possibly being TRBD1 (6 bases). This CDR3 has 13 amino acids. Germline V CDR1 and CDR2: MGHRA, YSYEKL. With 1 base removed from V and 5 bases from J, the gap between germline ends came to 8 bases. CDR3 sequence: CASSQGQGETQYF. The CDR3, as DNA: TGCGCCAGCAGCCAAGGCCAGGGGGAGACCCAGTACTTC.

The CDR3 is CATSSGSGIGELFF. In DNA, the CDR3 is TGTGCCACCAGCAGCGGGAGCGGAATCGGGGAGCTGTTTTTT. This rearrangement joins TRBV15 to TRBJ2-2; D is perhaps TRBD2 (6 bases). The CDR3 is 14 amino acids. Trimming removed 3 bases at V and 7 bases at J, with 12 bases between. Germline lookup yields CDR1 LNHNV and CDR2 YYDKDF (reference sequence).

J is TRBJ1-5 and V is TRBV5-4; D not certain. The CDR3 spans 13 residues. Deletions cut 0 bases from V and 5 bases from J, with 6 bases between. From germline, CDR1 is SGHNT and CDR2 YYREEE (reference sequence). CDR3 nucleotide sequence: TGTGCCAGCAGCTTGGATGGGGATCAGCCCCAGCATTTT. Amino acids: CASSLDGDQPQHF.

The chain joins TRBV6-1 to TRBJ2-7; D is unresolved. The ends were cut back, 8 bases at V and 4 bases at J, with 15 bases in the middle. The length of the CDR3 is 13 residues. Germline V CDR1 and CDR2: MNHNS, SASEGT. CDR3 in amino acids: CASCLATSYEQYF. CDR3 nucleotide sequence: TGTGCCAGCTGTCTGGCAACCAGTTACGAGCAGTACTTC.

The genes are TRBV27 and TRBJ2-7, with D unclear. Germline V gives CDR1 MNHEY, CDR2 SMNVEV (reference sequence). The CDR3 spans 16 residues. Trimming left V 11 bases short and J 2 bases short, with 25 bases between. The CDR3 sequence: CASWRLRPQKPYEQYF. The CDR3 bases are TGTGCCTCCTGGCGTCTGCGGCCACAGAAACCCTACGAGCAGTACTTC.

The chain joins TRBV18 to TRBJ2-7; no definite D call. Germline V gene lookup returns CDR1 KGHSH and CDR2 LQKENI. V lost 5 bases to trimming and J lost 1 base, with 6 bases between them. CDR3 length: 12 residues. The chain's CDR3 is CASSSASYEQYF. The CDR3 nucleotides read TGTGCCAGCTCATCAGCATCCTACGAGCAGTACTTC. Full variable domain (outside the CDR3, taken from reference TRBV18 and TRBJ2-7): NAGVMQNPRHLVRRRGQEARLRCSPMKGHSHVYWYRQLPEEGLKFMVYLQKENIIDESGMPKERFSAEFPKEGPSILRIQQVVRGDSAAYFCASSSASYEQYFGPGTRLTVT.

The chain combines TRBV18 with TRBJ2-5; D is possibly TRBD1 (7 bases). The CDR3 loop spans 15 amino acids. The V and J ends lost 4 bases and 1 base respectively, with 13 bases between them. Germline CDR1 reads KGHSH; CDR2 reads LQKENI. The CDR3 DNA sequence: TGTGCCAGCTCACAGGCGGGACAGACCCAAGAGACCCAGTACTTC. This encodes CASSQAGQTQETQYF.

The chain joins TRBV18 to TRBJ2-7; tentatively, D is TRBD2 (5 bases). Germline-derived CDR1 and CDR2 are KGHSH and LQKENI. Trimming removed 5 bases from V and 2 bases from J, with 19 bases in between. The CDR3 has 16 residues. CDR3 nucleotides: TGTGCCAGCTCAAGTTCCAAAACGACGACTACCTACGAGCAGTACTTC. Encoded protein: CASSSSKTTTTYEQYF.

This clone occurred a few times. This chain links TRBV9 with TRBJ1-1; 9 bases fit TRBD1. Trimming removed 5 bases from V and 4 bases from J; junction bases left unmatched: 9. Looked up from germline, CDR1 is SGDLS and CDR2 is YYNGEE. The CDR3 covers 15 residues. The CDR3 sequence: CASSARQGGTTEAFF. CDR3 bases: TGTGCCAGCAGTGCGCGACAGGGGGGGACCACTGAAGCTTTCTTT.

V gene TRBV4-2 combines with J gene TRBJ2-2; TRBD1 might be the D (6 bases). Trimming shortened V by 4 bases and J by 4 bases, and 16 bases separated the two germline ends. The CDR3 consists of 16 residues. The germline V gene encodes CDR1 LGHNA and CDR2 YNFKEQ. This chain's CDR3 is CASSPDPGHITGELFF. CDR3 in DNA: TGTGCCAGCAGCCCTGACCCGGGACACATCACCGGGGAGCTGTTTTTT.

V gene TRBV19 combines with J gene TRBJ2-7; 11 bases align to TRBD2. Germline CDR1 LNHDA, CDR2 SQIVND (reference sequence). With V trimmed by 4 bases and J by 2 bases, 7 bases remained unmatched. This CDR3 spans 16 amino acids. CDR3 amino acids: CASSSGGTSGTYEQYF. CDR3 in DNA: TGTGCCAGTAGTAGCGGGGGGACTAGCGGTACCTACGAGCAGTACTTC.

The V call is TRBV4-3, the J call TRBJ1-2, with TRBD1 as a possible D gene (5 bases). Trimming left V 3 bases short and J 3 bases short, with 17 bases between. CDR1 is LGHNA and CDR2 is YSLEER in the germline V gene. The CDR3 has 16 amino acids. This CDR3 is CASSQSSGTADYGYTF. The CDR3 DNA is TGCGCCAGCAGCCAGTCATCCGGGACGGCCGACTATGGCTACACCTTC.

This chain joins TRBV6-1 and TRBJ2-7, with 8 bases identical to TRBD1. The CDR3 spans 15 residues. The V gene's germline CDR1 is MNHNS and CDR2 SASEGT. V lost 4 bases to trimming and J lost 0 bases; unmatched junction nucleotides: 5. The CDR3 DNA follows: TGTGCCAGCAGTGTAACGACAGGGGACTCCTACGAGCAGTACTTC. It codes for CASSVTTGDSYEQYF.

The V and J genes are TRBV5-1 and TRBJ2-5, with 10 bases fitting TRBD1. The CDR3 spans 16 residues. Unmatched junction bases numbered 4, after V lost 1 base and J lost 1 base. Germline V gene lookup returns CDR1 SGHRS and CDR2 YFSETQ. CDR3 sequence: CASSLRTGGGQETQYF. The CDR3 nucleotides read TGCGCCAGCAGCTTGAGGACAGGGGGAGGCCAAGAGACCCAGTACTTC. The entire variable domain, with the rest obtained from reference TRBV5-1 and TRBJ2-5, is as follows: KAGVTQTPRYLIKTRGQQVTLSCSPISGHRSVSWYQQTPGQGLQFLFEYFSETQRNKGNFPGRFSGRQFSNSRSEMNVSTLELGDSALYLCASSLRTGGGQETQYFGPGTRLLVL.

This chain uses TRBV4-3 with TRBJ2-3, with TRBD2 identical over 7 bases. The CDR3 covers 15 residues. Germline CDR1 reads LGHNA; CDR2 reads YSLEER. Trimming cost V 1 base and J 0 bases; bases outside gene matches: 1. The CDR3 DNA reads TGCGCCAGCAGCCAAGTAGCGGGCAGCACAGATACGCAGTATTTT. It specifies CASSQVAGSTDTQYF.

The chain combines TRBV7-6 with TRBJ2-1; D remains unclear. The CDR3 has 15 amino acids. V gave up 2 bases and J gave up 4 bases, with 12 bases separating them. Germline CDR1 and CDR2: SGHVS and FNYEAQ. CDR3 protein: CASSLQVMGYNEQFF. The CDR3, as DNA: TGTGCCAGCAGCTTACAGGTTATGGGTTACAATGAGCAGTTCTTC.

The rearrangement uses TRBV29-1 and TRBJ1-2, with TRBD1 identical over 7 bases. Looked up from germline, CDR1 is SQVTM and CDR2 is ANQGSEA. V gave up 7 bases and J gave up 2 bases; unmatched junction bases: 10. The CDR3 sequence is 14 residues long. The CDR3 loop reads CSGTTGMGNYGYTF. The CDR3 DNA reads as TGCAGCGGAACGACAGGGATGGGGAACTATGGCTACACCTTC.

The rearrangement uses TRBV7-2 and TRBJ1-2, with D possibly being TRBD1 (6 bases). The germline V gene has CDR1 SGHTA and CDR2 FQGNSA. The length of the CDR3 is 14 residues. Trimming shortened V by 5 bases and J by 2 bases, and 12 bases separated the two germline ends. CDR3 sequence: CASSPEGGNYGYTF. In DNA, the CDR3 is TGTGCCAGCAGCCCTGAAGGGGGGAACTATGGCTACACCTTC.